The 27 T cell receptor beta chains reported below all come from one sample, sequenced in a study of siplizumab effects on memory and regulatory T cells (dated by TCRdb to the late 2010s). Receptor libraries were prepared by the immunoSEQ multiplex PCR assay. In its TCRdb copy, this immuneACCESS table keeps in-frame sequences only and misses some clones. Where compared with another copy, unresolved V genes explain less than half of these, and the others have no known cause. This sample gives some 120,000 clones in total; approximately 94% of them show up just once. The leading ten clones occupy approximately 1.8% of the sample. The material sequenced was non-Treg CD4+ T cells sorted from blood. The cell subset or site label, read with the paper, signifies: FACS-sorted unstimulated CD4+ non-regulatory T cells. Receptor source: a human donor in good health.

The rearrangement joins TRBV18 to TRBJ2-7, with D perhaps matching TRBD2 (6 bases). The CDR3 covers 14 residues. The V end lost 4 bases, the J end lost 7 bases, and 17 bases lay between the germline ends. Germline CDR1 KGHSH, CDR2 LQKENI. CDR3 bases: TGTGCCAGCTCACGGGAGACTAGTCCGGGAGAGCAGTACTTC. Amino acid sequence: CASSRETSPGEQYF.

The chain has TRBV4-2 and TRBJ2-1; 8 bases line up with TRBD2. V shed 4 bases, J shed 2 bases, and the junction held 25 bases outside the gene matches. CDR1 and CDR2 from the germline V gene are LGHNA and YNFKEQ. The CDR3 runs 22 residues. The chain's CDR3 is CASSRPRAGEPGSGGTYNEQFF. DNA for the CDR3: TGTGCCAGCAGCCGCCCCAGGGCGGGAGAGCCTGGGTCGGGGGGGACCTACAATGAGCAGTTCTTC.

The DNA for the CDR3 is TGTGCCAGCAGCCGGAAACAAGAGACCCAGTACTTC. The encoded protein is CASSRKQETQYF. This chain uses TRBV27 with TRBJ2-5; D gene ambiguous. V dropped 6 bases and J dropped 2 bases, with 7 bases sitting between them. This CDR3 has 12 residues. Germline loops: CDR1 MNHEY, CDR2 SMNVEV (reference sequence).

This clone was detected a few times. This chain connects TRBV7-2 to TRBJ2-7; 7 nucleotides line up with TRBD1. CDR1 is SGHTA, CDR2 FQGNSA, per germline. Unmatched junction bases numbered 7, after V lost 1 base and J lost 4 bases. The CDR3 spans 15 residues. The CDR3 DNA reads as TGTGCCAGCAGCTTAGGGATGGGACAGCGTTACGAGCAGTACTTC. It specifies CASSLGMGQRYEQYF.

V usage is TRBV6-5 and J usage is TRBJ1-1; D gene ambiguous. Germline CDR1 and CDR2: MNHEY and SVGAGI. Trimming removed 5 bases from V and 3 bases from J, with 13 bases in between. The CDR3 is 14 residues long. CDR3 coding DNA: TGTGCCAGCAGTCCCGGTTATTGGGACACTGAAGCTTTCTTT. Protein sequence: CASSPGYWDTEAFF.

The chain combines TRBV5-1 with TRBJ1-4; 7 bases align to TRBD1. The CDR3 runs 16 residues. From germline, CDR1 is SGHRS and CDR2 YFSETQ. V trimming: 3 bases; J trimming: 2 bases; junction bases outside the gene matches: 7. CDR3: CASSSGQAGTNEKLFF. In DNA form, the CDR3 reads TGCGCCAGCAGCTCCGGACAGGCGGGCACTAATGAAAAACTGTTTTTT. Supplemented by reference TRBV5-1 and TRBJ1-4, the full variable domain reads KAGVTQTPRYLIKTRGQQVTLSCSPISGHRSVSWYQQTPGQGLQFLFEYFSETQRNKGNFPGRFSGRQFSNSRSEMNVSTLELGDSALYLCASSSGQAGTNEKLFFGSGTQLSVL.

This clone came up once. This sequence joins TRBV19 and TRBJ2-7; 7 nucleotides agree with TRBD1. Germline V gene lookup returns CDR1 LNHDA and CDR2 SQIVND (reference sequence). This CDR3 has 15 amino acids. Trimming removed 4 bases from V and 0 bases from J; junction bases left unmatched: 6. This CDR3 reads CASSTTTGSSYEQYF. CDR3 in DNA: TGTGCCAGTAGTACCACGACAGGGTCCTCCTACGAGCAGTACTTC.

The CDR3, as DNA: TGTGCCAGCAGCTTAGGGGGACAGGCTTATGGCTACACCTTC. This codes for CASSLGGQAYGYTF. This chain connects TRBV7-2 to TRBJ1-2, with TRBD1 matching over 8 bases. Germline lookup yields CDR1 SGHTA and CDR2 FQGNSA. Losses at the gene ends were 1 base for V and 5 bases for J; bases not matched to a gene: 3. There are 14 residues in the CDR3. Drawing the rest from reference TRBV7-2 and TRBJ1-2, the complete variable domain is GAGVSQSPSNKVTEKGKDVELRCDPISGHTALYWYRQSLGQGLEFLIYFQGNSAPDKSGLPSDRFSAERTGGSVSTLTIQRTQQEDSAVYLCASSLGGQAYGYTFGSGTRLTVV.

This clone was seen once. This chain links TRBV5-6 with TRBJ1-5, with TRBD1 matching over 7 bases. The CDR3 extends over 17 amino acids. Germline V gene data show CDR1 as SGHDT and CDR2 as YYEEEE. The V gene end was trimmed by 10 bases and the J gene end by 0 bases; junction bases not matched to a gene: 16. The CDR3 sequence is CAGPRDRKRLSNQPQHF. As DNA, the CDR3 is TGTGCCGGACCCAGGGACAGAAAGCGACTTAGCAATCAGCCCCAGCATTTT.

V usage is TRBV5-1 and J usage is TRBJ1-5; tentative D call: TRBD1 (5 bases). V was clipped by 2 bases and J by 5 bases, with 14 bases between them. The CDR3 is made up of 15 amino acids. Germline-derived CDR1 and CDR2 are SGHRS and YFSETQ. CDR3 DNA sequence: TGCGCCAGCAGCTTCGCCCCGGGGCTCGATCAGCCCCAGCATTTT. Translated, it gives CASSFAPGLDQPQHF. The complete variable domain, with remaining parts taken from reference TRBV5-1 and TRBJ1-5, reads KAGVTQTPRYLIKTRGQQVTLSCSPISGHRSVSWYQQTPGQGLQFLFEYFSETQRNKGNFPGRFSGRQFSNSRSEMNVSTLELGDSALYLCASSFAPGLDQPQHFGDGTRLSIL.

The chain has TRBV6-6 and TRBJ2-7, with 8 bases lining up with TRBD1. CDR1 is MNHNY, CDR2 SVGAGI, per germline (reference sequence). The CDR3 has 15 amino acids. The junction had 9 bases not matched to a gene; V was cut back by 5 bases and J by 3 bases. Here the CDR3 reads CASSLPDRGGYEQYF. The CDR3 DNA follows: TGTGCCAGCAGTCTCCCTGACAGGGGAGGCTACGAGCAGTACTTC.

The chain uses TRBV2 and TRBJ2-7; 9 bases map to TRBD2. Trimming removed 6 bases from V and 7 bases from J; junction bases left unmatched: 10. This CDR3 comprises 14 residues. Germline V CDR1 and CDR2: SNHLY, FYNNEI. The CDR3 DNA sequence: TGTGCCAGCAGAAGCACCGGGGCGGGAGGGGAGCAGTACTTC. Residues: CASRSTGAGGEQYF.

The chain joins TRBV2 to TRBJ1-5, with D hard to call. The CDR3 extends over 15 amino acids. In germline, CDR1 is SNHLY, CDR2 FYNNEI. Trimming removed 7 bases from V and 2 bases from J, with 15 bases in between. CDR3 sequence reads: CASTRVRSGNQPQHF. The CDR3 DNA is TGTGCCAGCACCAGAGTGAGGTCTGGCAATCAGCCCCAGCATTTT. The full variable domain, its missing parts supplied by reference TRBV2 and TRBJ1-5, is EPEVTQTPSHQVTQMGQEVILRCVPISNHLYFYWYRQILGQKVEFLVSFYNNEISEKSEIFDDQFSVERPDGSNFTLKIRSTKLEDSAMYFCASTRVRSGNQPQHFGDGTRLSIL.

This rearrangement joins TRBV19 to TRBJ2-5; 8 bases agree with TRBD1. Judging by the DNA end, TRBJ2-7 fits better; the J call may be wrong. The CDR3 runs to 15 residues. The germline CDR1 and CDR2 sequences are LNHDA and SQIVND (reference sequence). The CDR3 sequence: CASSIAAGGPYEQYF. The CDR3 nucleotides are TGTGCCAGTAGTATAGCGGCAGGGGGCCCCTACGAGCAGTACTTC.

The chain combines TRBV19 with TRBJ1-6; 8 bases map to TRBD1. Trimming removed 5 bases from V and 6 bases from J; junction bases left unmatched: 3. The CDR3 totals 14 residues. Germline values: CDR1 LNHDA, CDR2 SQIVND (reference sequence). The CDR3 nucleotides read TGTGCCAGTAGTCCTACAGGGGGTAATTCACCCCTCCACTTT. Its protein product is CASSPTGGNSPLHF.

The gene calls are TRBV11-2 and TRBJ2-1; 7 bases are a match to TRBD2. The CDR3 is 15 amino acids. V lost 2 bases, J lost 4 bases, and 5 bases stayed unmatched. Per the germline V gene, CDR1 is SGHAT and CDR2 is FQNNGV. For the CDR3, the DNA is TGTGCCAGCAGCTTAACCCTAGCGGTGTACAATGAGCAGTTCTTC. It yields the protein CASSLTLAVYNEQFF. The full variable domain, its missing parts supplied by reference TRBV11-2 and TRBJ2-1, is EAGVAQSPRYKIIEKRQSVAFWCNPISGHATLYWYQQILGQGPKLLIQFQNNGVVDDSQLPKDRFSAERLKGVDSTLKIQPAKLEDSAVYLCASSLTLAVYNEQFFGPGTRLTVL.

The gene calls are TRBV5-1 and TRBJ2-1; TRBD1 agrees at 9 bases. CDR1 SGHRS and CDR2 YFSETQ come from the germline V gene. Trimming cost V 2 bases and J 6 bases; bases outside gene matches: 9. The CDR3 runs to 16 residues. Here the CDR3 reads CASSLRTGAMVNEQFF. DNA of the CDR3: TGCGCCAGCAGCTTAAGGACAGGGGCTATGGTCAATGAGCAGTTCTTC.

The chain uses TRBV5-4 and TRBJ2-3; TRBD2 agrees at 11 bases. CDR1 is SGHNT, CDR2 YYREEE, per germline (reference sequence). The CDR3 sequence is 16 residues long. With 4 bases clipped from V and 4 bases from J, the junction kept 8 bases outside the gene matches. DNA of the CDR3: TGTGCCAGCAGCCTAAAGACTAGCGGGGCTTCAGATACGCAGTATTTT. It specifies CASSLKTSGASDTQYF.

DNA of the CDR3: TGTGCCAGCAGCCTCCGGCCAGTCAACACTGAAGCTTTCTTT. Protein product: CASSLRPVNTEAFF. This chain uses TRBV6-1 with TRBJ1-1, with D unresolved. Between the trimmed V and J ends, which lost 6 bases and 2 bases, there was a span of 13 bases. In germline, CDR1 is MNHNS, CDR2 SASEGT. The CDR3 totals 14 residues.

The rearrangement uses TRBV9 and TRBJ2-2; a weak D match, TRBD2 (6 bases). With 4 bases removed from V and 4 bases from J, the gap between germline ends came to 17 bases. Germline V lookup: CDR1 SGDLS, CDR2 YYNGEE. The length of the CDR3 is 16 residues. The CDR3 here is CASSPLLARATGELFF. The CDR3 DNA reads as TGTGCCAGCAGCCCTTTGCTAGCGAGGGCCACCGGGGAGCTGTTTTTT.

The V and J genes are TRBV7-2 and TRBJ2-1; 15 bases line up with TRBD2. V lost 6 bases to trimming and J lost 0 bases; unmatched junction nucleotides: 9. The CDR3 runs 19 residues. CDR1 and CDR2 from the germline V gene are SGHTA and FQGNSA. The CDR3 here is CASRSGLAGGKHSYNEQFF. CDR3 DNA sequence: TGTGCCAGCAGATCCGGACTAGCGGGGGGGAAACACTCCTACAATGAGCAGTTCTTC.

This chain links TRBV7-2 with TRBJ2-5, with 10 bases identical to TRBD2. Trimming removed 4 bases from V and 5 bases from J; junction bases left unmatched: 7. CDR3 size: 15 residues. Germline lookup yields CDR1 SGHTA and CDR2 FQGNSA. CDR3 in amino acids: CASSYQAGGKETQYF. The CDR3 DNA sequence: TGTGCCAGCAGCTACCAAGCGGGAGGGAAGGAGACCCAGTACTTC.

Turning to this clone: One end of the junction is discordant with germline, which a read error may explain. Other DNA sequences in the sample encode the same CDR3. The V gene is TRBV27, the J gene TRBJ2-1; 13 bases match TRBD2. There are 17 residues in the CDR3. CDR1 MNHEY and CDR2 SMNVEV come from the germline V gene (reference sequence). The CDR3 here is CASSPRLAGGLYNEQFF. DNA for the CDR3: TGCGCCAGCAGTCCACGACTAGCGGGAGGACTCTACAATGAGCAGTTCTTC.

This chain connects TRBV2 to TRBJ2-5; D is perhaps TRBD2 (7 bases). The length of the CDR3 is 15 residues. Germline CDR1 reads SNHLY; CDR2 reads FYNNEI. Trimming cost V 3 bases and J 6 bases, with 17 bases left between them. CDR3 amino acids: CASSERGRLEKTQYF. For the CDR3, the DNA is TGTGCCAGCAGTGAGCGGGGGCGCCTCGAAAAGACCCAGTACTTC.

V is TRBV27 and J is TRBJ1-1, with 11 bases lining up with TRBD1. This CDR3 contains 15 residues. Unmatched junction bases numbered 7, after V lost 8 bases and J lost 2 bases. Looked up from germline, CDR1 is MNHEY and CDR2 is SMNVEV (reference sequence). Here the CDR3 DNA reads TGTGCCAGCGGACAGGGGGCGCTTCCAAACACTGAAGCTTTCTTT. Amino acids: CASGQGALPNTEAFF.

The chain combines TRBV11-2 with TRBJ1-1; TRBD1 matches 11 bases. The CDR3 runs 17 residues. V lost 6 bases to trimming and J lost 0 bases; unmatched junction nucleotides: 9. The germline CDR1 and CDR2 sequences are SGHAT and FQNNGV. CDR3: CASRRPGQGGLNTEAFF. The CDR3 DNA follows: TGTGCCAGCAGACGACCGGGACAGGGGGGGTTGAACACTGAAGCTTTCTTT.

The gene calls are TRBV5-1 and TRBJ1-5, with TRBD1 as a possible D gene (6 bases). Germline V CDR1 and CDR2: SGHRS, YFSETQ. The CDR3 consists of 13 residues. V lost 0 bases and J lost 6, with 7 bases in between. DNA of the CDR3: TGCGCCAGCAGCTTGGTAGGGGGTCAGCCCCAGCATTTT. Its translation: CASSLVGGQPQHF.